Listed below are T cell receptor beta chains from one sample, sequenced in a study of beta chain features in type 1 diabetes. Assay used: immunoSEQ multiplex PCR; TCRdb lists only in-frame clones, some missing. This sample has 95,000 to 150,000 clones, with 15% to 20% found just once. Sample: central memory CD4+ T cells from blood. The source of these receptors is a man aged 18 to 29 with type 1 diabetes. CDR3s include the opening cysteine and the closing phenylalanine or tryptophan. A D gene is named only where the DNA matches it firmly. A row's size may be missing; if present it is once, few, many or a size class.

TRBJ2-1	.	TRBV6-5	.	14	CASSADYPYNEQFF	TGTGCCAGCAGCGCCGACTATCCCTACAATGAGCAGTTCTTC
TRBJ2-5	.	TRBV25-1	TRBD2	14	CASGLAGGEETQYF	TGTGCCAGCGGGCTAGCGGGAGGGGAAGAGACCCAGTACTTC
TRBJ1-1	.	TRBV29-1	TRBD1	16	CSGLTGGWEIGTEAFF	TGCAGCGGCTTGACAGGGGGCTGGGAGATAGGCACTGAAGCTTTCTTT
TRBJ1-4	.	TRBV5-4	.	14	CASSPQLGNEKLFF	TGTGCCAGCAGCCCACAGTTAGGGAACGAAAAACTGTTTTTT
TRBJ2-7	many	TRBV7-6	.	14	CASSLPSQGNEQYF	TGTGCCAGCAGCTTACCATCACAGGGTAACGAGCAGTACTTC
TRBJ1-2	few	TRBV4-1	.	13	CASSPTETAGYTF	TGCGCCAGCAGCCCTACAGAGACAGCTGGCTACACCTTC
TRBJ2-2	few	TRBV5-1	.	12	CASSLAQGELFF	TGCGCCAGCAGCTTGGCACAGGGAGAGCTGTTTTTT
TRBJ1-3	.	TRBV6-5	.	13	CASSYSLANTIYF	TGTGCCAGCAGTTACTCGTTGGCCAACACCATATATTTT
TRBJ1-5	few	TRBV9	.	15	CASSPEAGQGQPQHF	TGTGCCAGCAGCCCCGAGGCTGGTCAAGGGCAGCCCCAGCATTTT
TRBJ2-3	few	TRBV10-3	TRBD1	16	CAISGDRAASTDTQYF	TGTGCCATCAGTGGAGACAGGGCCGCAAGCACAGATACGCAGTATTTT
TRBJ1-1	.	TRBV9	.	13	CASSVGMDTEAFF	TGTGCCAGCAGCGTAGGAATGGACACTGAAGCTTTCTTT
TRBJ2-3	.	TRBV5-1	.	13	CASSLERADTQYF	TGCGCCAGCAGCCTCGAGAGGGCAGATACGCAGTATTTT
TRBJ1-1	many	TRBV4-1	.	15	CASSQVLREGGEAFF	TGCGCCAGCAGCCAAGTGTTGCGGGAAGGAGGTGAAGCTTTCTTT
TRBJ2-3	.	TRBV7-2	.	13	CASSLVTMDTQYF	TGTGCCAGCAGCTTAGTGACGATGGATACGCAGTATTTT
TRBJ2-7	.	TRBV6-5	.	15	CASSSTGTGFYEQYF	TGTGCCAGCAGTTCTACCGGGACGGGGTTCTACGAGCAGTACTTC
TRBJ2-1	few	TRBV7-2	.	13	CASSLYTGAEQFF	TGTGCCAGCAGCTTATACACGGGGGCTGAGCAGTTCTTC
TRBJ1-5	.	TRBV4-1	.	13	CASSPGGNQPQHF	TGCGCCAGCAGCCCAGGGGGCAATCAGCCCCAGCATTTT
TRBJ1-6	.	TRBV7-9	.	12	CAHGGVDSPLHF	TGTGCCCACGGGGGGGTAGATTCACCCCTCCACTTT
TRBJ1-2	.	TRBV15	.	14	CATRGPRQNYGYTF	TGTGCCACCAGGGGCCCGCGACAAAACTATGGCTACACCTTC
TRBJ1-5	.	TRBV7-2	.	13	CASTIRGDQPQHF	TGTGCCAGCACTATTCGAGGGGATCAGCCCCAGCATTTT
TRBJ2-7	.	TRBV7-2	.	12	CASSRESYEQYF	TGTGCCAGCAGTAGGGAGTCCTACGAGCAGTACTTC
TRBJ1-3	.	TRBV20-1	.	11	CSAWEGNTIYF	TGCAGTGCTTGGGAGGGAAACACCATATATTTT
TRBJ2-7	.	TRBV10-3	.	13	CAISADGSYEQYF	TGTGCCATCAGTGCGGACGGATCCTACGAGCAGTACTTC
TRBJ2-5	.	TRBV4-2	.	13	CASSQGEQETQYF	TGTGCCAGCAGCCAAGGCGAACAAGAGACCCAGTACTTC
TRBJ1-5	.	TRBV30	.	12	CAWRDGPGPQHF	TGTGCCTGGAGGGACGGTCCGGGGCCCCAGCATTTT
TRBJ2-7	few	TRBV28	.	11	CASRGSGEQYF	TGTGCCAGCAGGGGGTCGGGGGAGCAGTACTTC
TRBJ2-3	many	TRBV5-1	TRBD2	16	CASSLAVHPGGDTQYF	TGCGCCAGCAGCCTCGCGGTGCATCCGGGAGGAGATACGCAGTATTTT
TRBJ2-3	.	TRBV7-3	TRBD1	15	CASSSFRGLGDTQYF	TGTGCCAGCAGCTCATTCAGGGGGTTGGGAGATACGCAGTATTTT
TRBJ2-7	few	TRBV23-1	TRBD2	12	CARSGRVYEQYF	TGCGCCAGAAGCGGGAGGGTCTACGAGCAGTACTTC
TRBJ2-3	.	TRBV5-1	.	14	CASSLRTDTDTQYF	TGCGCCAGCAGCTTGAGAACAGACACAGATACGCAGTATTTT
TRBJ2-2	few	TRBV7-2	.	15	CASSPHLTNTGELFF	TGTGCCAGCAGCCCCCACTTGACAAACACCGGGGAGCTGTTTTTT
TRBJ2-3	.	TRBV7-9	.	15	CASSSQGAPEDTQYF	TGTGCCAGCAGCTCCCAAGGAGCGCCGGAAGATACGCAGTATTTT
TRBJ2-6	few	TRBV19	TRBD2	16	CASSIAGAGGANVLTF	TGTGCCAGTAGTATAGCCGGAGCGGGAGGGGCCAACGTCCTGACTTTC
TRBJ2-5	many	TRBV6-1	.	14	CASSEGTLQETQYF	TGTGCCAGCAGTGAAGGGACACTCCAAGAGACCCAGTACTTC
TRBJ2-1	.	TRBV28	TRBD2	16	CASSSPRAGAYNEQFF	TGTGCCAGCAGTTCCCCCCGGGCGGGGGCCTACAATGAGCAGTTCTTC
TRBJ2-3	.	TRBV7-9	.	12	CASSDGFLAQYF	TGTGCCAGCAGCGATGGGTTTCTGGCGCAGTATTTT
TRBJ1-2	few	TRBV29-1	TRBD1	15	CSVNTRDRGNYGYTF	TGCAGCGTTAATACCCGGGACAGGGGGAACTATGGCTACACCTTC
TRBJ2-1	few	TRBV6-5	.	13	CASIRKEANEQFF	TGTGCCAGCATCCGAAAGGAAGCGAATGAGCAGTTCTTC
TRBJ2-5	many	TRBV2	.	13	CASTYWLQETQYF	TGTGCCAGCACCTACTGGCTCCAAGAGACCCAGTACTTC
TRBJ2-4	few	TRBV7-2	.	14	CAVVADPGKNIQYF	TGTGCCGTAGTAGCAGACCCCGGAAAAAACATTCAGTACTTC
TRBJ2-7	few	TRBV7-9	TRBD1	16	CASSWDHVQGLPVQYF	TGTGCCAGCAGCTGGGATCACGTACAGGGGCTACCTGTGCAGTACTTC
TRBJ2-7	many	TRBV7-2	.	13	CASRRGQSYEQYF	TGTGCCAGCAGGCGCGGACAGTCCTACGAGCAGTACTTC
TRBJ1-1	.	TRBV2	.	14	CASRRSGLLLLAFF	TGTGCCAGCAGAAGATCCGGACTGCTCTTATTGGCTTTCTTT
TRBJ2-3	many	TRBV18	.	14	CASSPVESTDTQYF	TGTGCCAGCTCACCAGTGGAGAGCACAGATACGCAGTATTTT
TRBJ2-7	.	TRBV28	TRBD1	16	CASTLSPGTATYEQYF	TGTGCCAGCACCCTCTCTCCCGGGACAGCCACCTACGAGCAGTACTTC